This is a list of T cell receptor beta chains from one sample in a study of blood T cell repertoires in COVID-19. Sequenced by immunoSEQ multiplex PCR; TCRdb stores in-frame clones only, minus some. In the table there are about 320,000 clones, roughly 82% of which are singletons. The material sequenced was peripheral blood. Every receptor here comes from a woman between 45 and 60 years old with acute or convalescent COVID-19. The CDR3 runs from the conserved cysteine through the conserved F or W. Fields, in order: J gene, D gene, clone size, V gene, CDR3 protein, CDR3 DNA. D genes are given only for firm matches. Not every row has a clone size; where given, it reads once, few, many or a size class.

TRBJ2-1,TRBD1,-,TRBV18,CASSLTGDSYNEQFF,TGTGCCAGCTCCCTCACAGGGGACTCCTACAATGAGCAGTTCTTC
TRBJ1-5,TRBD1,-,TRBV5-1,CASSLTPGGDQPQHF,TGCGCCAGCAGCTTGACGCCAGGGGGCGATCAGCCCCAGCATTTT
TRBJ2-5,-,-,TRBV28,CASSFWGLQETQYF,TGTGCCAGCAGTTTTTGGGGACTCCAAGAGACCCAGTACTTC
TRBJ2-7,TRBD2,-,TRBV3-1/TRBV3-2,CASSWGLAGSYEQYF,TGTGCCAGCAGCTGGGGACTAGCGGGATCCTACGAGCAGTACTTC
TRBJ1-5,TRBD1,once,TRBV28,CASRWTGPGYSNQPQHF,TGTGCCAGCAGATGGACAGGACCAGGGTATAGCAATCAGCCCCAGCATTTT
TRBJ1-1,TRBD1,-,TRBV5-8,CASSLPGGMNTEAFF,TGTGCCAGCAGCTTACCAGGGGGAATGAACACTGAAGCTTTCTTT
TRBJ2-7,-,-,TRBV5-1,CASSLGESEQYF,TGCGCCAGCAGCTTGGGGGAGTCCGAGCAGTACTTC
TRBJ2-7,-,-,TRBV30,CAWSGRLGFYEQYF,TGTGCCTGGAGTGGAAGACTAGGTTTCTACGAGCAGTACTTC
TRBJ1-2,TRBD1,-,TRBV7-3,CASSLGQGAYGYTF,TGTGCCAGCAGCTTAGGACAGGGTGCCTATGGCTACACCTTC
TRBJ1-6,-,few,TRBV28,CASSFYRRIRGLLHF,TGTGCCAGCAGTTTTTACCGGCGGATTAGGGGACTCCTCCACTTT
TRBJ1-1,-,-,TRBV5-1,CASIETGSTEAFF,TGCGCCAGCATTGAAACAGGGTCCACTGAAGCTTTCTTT
TRBJ2-1,-,-,TRBV5-6,CASSWVGTRGVNEQFF,TGTGCCAGCAGCTGGGTGGGGACCCGCGGGGTCAATGAGCAGTTCTTC
TRBJ2-3,TRBD2,-,TRBV2,CASSLAGADTQYF,TGTGCCAGCAGCCTAGCGGGAGCAGATACGCAGTATTTT
TRBJ1-4,-,-,TRBV30,CASTTRSNEKLFF,TGTGCCTCCACAACCCGTTCTAATGAAAAACTGTTTTTT
TRBJ1-3,-,-,TRBV19,CASSVQGWNTIYF,TGTGCCAGTAGTGTTCAGGGTTGGAACACCATATATTTT
TRBJ2-3,TRBD2,-,TRBV13,CASSLGLQRESDTQYF,TGTGCCAGCAGCTTAGGCCTTCAGCGGGAGTCAGATACGCAGTATTTT
TRBJ2-5,TRBD1,-,TRBV15,CATSKGTGVVGETQYF,TGTGCCACCAGCAAAGGGACAGGGGTTGTGGGAGAGACCCAGTACTTC
TRBJ2-7,TRBD1,-,TRBV7-9,CASSLSTGDEQYF,TGTGCCAGCAGCCTTAGTACAGGGGACGAGCAGTACTTC
TRBJ2-1,TRBD2,-,TRBV7-8,CASSSGTSGSDNEQFF,TGTGCCAGCAGCTCGGGGACTAGCGGGAGTGACAATGAGCAGTTCTTC
TRBJ1-1,-,-,TRBV28,CASGTYTEAFF,TGTGCCAGCGGTACTTACACTGAAGCTTTCTTT
TRBJ1-1,-,-,TRBV2,CASSEGRVSTEAFF,TGTGCCAGCAGTGAAGGCAGGGTGTCCACTGAAGCTTTCTTT
TRBJ1-2,-,-,TRBV28,CASSLTGGRGYTF,TGTGCCAGCAGTTTAACGGGGGGACGGGGCTACACCTTC
TRBJ1-2,-,-,TRBV4-2,CASSQVRQDYGYTF,TGTGCCAGCAGCCAAGTCCGACAGGACTATGGCTACACCTTC
TRBJ2-7,-,-,TRBV27,CASRTWGGSSYEQYF,TGTGCCAGCAGGACGTGGGGAGGAAGCTCCTACGAGCAGTACTTC
TRBJ2-5,TRBD2,-,TRBV9,CASSVKGLAGGEETQYF,TGTGCCAGCAGCGTAAAGGGACTAGCGGGTGGGGAAGAGACCCAGTACTTC
TRBJ1-1,TRBD1,-,TRBV5-1,CASSMQGQGNTEAFF,TGCGCCAGCAGCATGCAGGGACAGGGGAACACTGAAGCTTTCTTT
TRBJ2-1,-,-,TRBV24-1,CATSDLGQTSSYNEQFF,TGTGCCACCAGTGATTTGGGACAGACGAGCTCCTACAATGAGCAGTTCTTC
TRBJ2-7,-,-,TRBV7-9,CASSFYRSYEQYF,TGTGCCAGCAGCTTTTACCGGTCCTACGAGCAGTACTTC